This TCR beta chain was profiled in a study of vaccination effects on CD4 cells after COVID-19. Study as a whole: Each participant was given two doses of one vaccine (BNT162b2 or mRNA-1273). Findings of the study overall: Limitations: small convalescent group and missing early post-infection timepoints. Clones from infection and from vaccination both contracted markedly late after vaccination.

This table comes from immunoSEQ multiplex PCR, and its TCRdb copy is limited to in-frame clones, with some not included. The sample shows around 30,000 clones, about three quarters of them seen only once. This clone was seen once. Its antigen is unidentified. CDR1 is SGHRS, CDR2 YFSETQ, per germline. Trimming took 2 bases from V and 3 from J; bases not matched to a gene: 4. The CDR3 is made up of 14 amino acids. Sequencing followed a ViraFEST assay step that expanded antigen-specific CD4+ T cells with viral peptide pools. The culture ran for less than 12 days, and then CD4+ T cells were isolated. Convalescent patients had PCR-confirmed SARS-CoV-2 infection between March and December 2020. The authors replaced half the medium with IL-2 medium on days 3 and 7.

The sequencing here drew on CD4+ T cells from PBMCs cultured with HCoV-NL63 spike peptides, taken before COVID-19 vaccination. The chain employs TRBV5-1 and TRBJ2-7; 8 positions match TRBD1. This clonotype was obtained from a human donor who had a prior SARS-CoV-2 infection. The CDR3 protein is CASSFTGGGYEQYF. CDR3 DNA: TGCGCCAGCAGCTTTACAGGGGGAGGCTACGAGCAGTACTTC.